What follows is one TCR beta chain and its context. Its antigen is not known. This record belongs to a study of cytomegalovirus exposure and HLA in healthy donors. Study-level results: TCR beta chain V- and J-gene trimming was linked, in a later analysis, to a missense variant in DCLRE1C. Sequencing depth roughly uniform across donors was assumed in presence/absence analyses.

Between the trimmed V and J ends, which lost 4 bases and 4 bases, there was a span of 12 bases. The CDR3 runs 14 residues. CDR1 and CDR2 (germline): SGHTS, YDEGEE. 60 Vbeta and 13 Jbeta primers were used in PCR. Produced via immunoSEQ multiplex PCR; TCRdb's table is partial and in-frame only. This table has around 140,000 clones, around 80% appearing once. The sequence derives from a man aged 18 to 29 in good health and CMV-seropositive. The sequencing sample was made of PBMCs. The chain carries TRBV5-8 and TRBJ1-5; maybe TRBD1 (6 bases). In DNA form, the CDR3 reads TGTGCCAGCAGCGCCAGGGGTGGGAATCAGCCCCAGCATTTT. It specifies CASSARGGNQPQHF.